A single sample is the source of the 25 T cell receptor beta chains below, sequenced in a study of T cell responses to AZD1222 COVID-19 vaccine (dated by TCRdb to about 2021). The sample's time point label is to be understood as: baseline before first vaccination. The library was produced with the immunoSEQ multiplex PCR assay. The clones in this table, taken by TCRdb from immuneACCESS, are in-frame only. Not every clone is retained; where verified, under half of the shortfall comes from an unresolved V gene, and the cause of the rest is unknown. This sample holds more than 110,000 clones; about 86% were observed only once. Roughly 3% of the sample goes to the ten largest clones. The sample consisted of peripheral blood, taken on day 0 of AZD1222 vaccination. Every receptor here comes from an adult in good health.

J is TRBJ1-5 and V is TRBV18, with 10 bases that match TRBD1. Germline CDR1 and CDR2: KGHSH and LQKENI. V was clipped by 4 bases and J by 3 bases; unmatched bases: 6. The CDR3 is 16 residues long. The CDR3 spells CASSLTGTGDNQPQHF. The CDR3 bases are TGTGCCAGCTCACTGACCGGGACAGGGGACAATCAGCCCCAGCATTTT.

The chain couples TRBV9 to TRBJ2-7; 13 nucleotides align to TRBD2. Germline loops: CDR1 SGDLS, CDR2 YYNGEE. CDR3 length: 15 residues. V was pared by 0 bases and J by 7 bases, with 4 bases of the junction left unmatched. For the CDR3, the DNA is TGTGCCAGCAGCGTAGGGACTAGCGGGAGTAGTGAGCAGTACTTC. Its translation is CASSVGTSGSSEQYF.

The CDR3 protein is CASSEALSNQPQHF. For the CDR3, the DNA is TGTGCCAGCAGTGAAGCGCTGAGTAATCAGCCCCAGCATTTT. This sequence joins TRBV2 and TRBJ1-5; D is unclear. Germline assignment: CDR1 SNHLY and CDR2 FYNNEI. V was pared by 0 bases and J by 4 bases, with 7 bases between. This CDR3 spans 14 amino acids.

The chain joins TRBV5-4 to TRBJ2-3; 11 bases map to TRBD2. The ends lost 0 bases at V and 3 bases at J; junction bases unmatched: 3. Germline CDR1 reads SGHNT; CDR2 reads YYREEE (reference sequence). The CDR3 is made up of 16 amino acids. Here the CDR3 reads CASSLGLAGGTDTQYF. The CDR3 bases are TGTGCCAGCAGCTTGGGTTTAGCGGGAGGGACAGATACGCAGTATTTT.

The chain is built from TRBV3-1 (or the pseudogene TRBV3-2) and TRBJ1-2; D remains unclear. The CDR3 covers 14 residues. Germline V gene lookup returns CDR1 LGHDT and CDR2 YNNKEL (reference sequence). Trimming removed 0 bases from V and 2 bases from J, with 7 bases in between. The CDR3: CASSQDRGNYGYTF. The CDR3, as DNA: TGTGCCAGCAGCCAAGATCGAGGGAACTATGGCTACACCTTC.

V gene TRBV5-4 combines with J gene TRBJ1-2, with 7 bases matching TRBD1. This CDR3 contains 15 residues. V gave up 0 bases and J gave up 7 bases; unmatched junction bases: 9. Per the germline V gene, CDR1 is SGHNT and CDR2 is YYREEE (reference sequence). The chain's CDR3 is CASSLVGTEFIGYTF. In nucleotides, the CDR3 is TGTGCCAGCAGCTTGGTTGGGACAGAATTTATTGGCTACACCTTC.

J is TRBJ1-5 and V is TRBV7-2, with 9 bases identical to TRBD1. J gave up 7 bases and V 4 bases, and 8 bases lay outside the gene matches. This CDR3 comprises 15 residues. Germline loops: CDR1 SGHTA, CDR2 FQGNSA. CDR3 in amino acids: CASSYPGTGQQPQHF. In DNA, the CDR3 is TGTGCCAGCAGCTATCCAGGGACAGGGCAGCAGCCCCAGCATTTT.

The chain carries TRBV7-9 and TRBJ2-7; the match to TRBD1 covers 7 bases. The CDR3 is made up of 14 amino acids. Per the germline V gene, CDR1 is SEHNR and CDR2 is FQNEAQ (reference sequence). V lost 5 bases to trimming and J lost 2 bases; unmatched junction nucleotides: 6. CDR3 in amino acids: CASSPFQGAYEQYF. CDR3 in DNA: TGTGCCAGCAGCCCCTTCCAGGGGGCCTACGAGCAGTACTTC.

A few counts support this clone. This chain joins TRBV5-1 and TRBJ1-5, with TRBD1 matching 10 bases. J gave up 4 bases and V 4 bases, and 5 bases lay outside the gene matches. CDR3 size: 15 residues. Germline assignment: CDR1 SGHRS and CDR2 YFSETQ. The CDR3 nucleotides read TGCGCCAGCAGCCCGACAGGGGGCGGTAATCAGCCCCAGCATTTT. Protein sequence: CASSPTGGGNQPQHF. The whole variable domain, filled in from reference TRBV5-1 and TRBJ1-5, reads KAGVTQTPRYLIKTRGQQVTLSCSPISGHRSVSWYQQTPGQGLQFLFEYFSETQRNKGNFPGRFSGRQFSNSRSEMNVSTLELGDSALYLCASSPTGGGNQPQHFGDGTRLSIL.

The V and J genes are TRBV18 and TRBJ2-7; TRBD2 matches 7 bases. The ends lost 10 bases at V and 5 bases at J; junction bases unmatched: 14. Germline CDR1 and CDR2: KGHSH and LQKENI. The CDR3 runs to 14 residues. For the CDR3, the DNA is TGTGCCACCTCTTTTGGTGGCAGCGGGAACGAGCAGTACTTC. Encoded protein: CATSFGGSGNEQYF.

The CDR3 coding sequence is TGTGCCAGCCGACGTACATCGTACCAAGAGACCCAGTACTTC. The encoded protein is CASRRTSYQETQYF. The J gene is TRBJ2-5, the V gene TRBV2; unclear D gene. Germline lookup yields CDR1 SNHLY and CDR2 FYNNEI. Deletions cut 8 bases from V and 0 bases from J, with 13 bases between. The CDR3 covers 14 residues.

This chain connects TRBV18 to TRBJ1-4, with D uncertain. Germline CDR1 and CDR2: KGHSH and LQKENI. Trimming took off 2 bases at V and 0 bases at J, with 10 bases between the two ends. The CDR3 is made up of 16 amino acids. This chain's CDR3 is CASSPSVGSTNEKLFF. CDR3 DNA: TGTGCCAGCTCACCATCAGTAGGGTCAACTAATGAAAAACTGTTTTTT.

The gene calls are TRBV29-1 and TRBJ2-1; D could derive from TRBD1 or TRBD2 (5 bases each). Trimming removed 7 bases at V and 3 bases at J, with 16 bases between. Germline V gene sequence: CDR1 SQVTM, CDR2 ANQGSEA. The CDR3 loop spans 14 amino acids. The CDR3 DNA reads TGCAGCGCCGAGGGGCTAGCTGTCTACAATGAGCAGTTCTTC. Protein: CSAEGLAVYNEQFF.

The chain is built from TRBV12-3 or TRBV12-4 and TRBJ1-5; D unresolved. Between the trimmed V and J ends, which lost 0 bases and 7 bases, there was a span of 7 bases. CDR3 length: 13 residues. The CDR3 is CASSLALGQPQHF. DNA for the CDR3: TGTGCCAGCAGTTTAGCTCTGGGGCAGCCCCAGCATTTT.

The chain is built from TRBV4-2 and TRBJ2-7; 11 nucleotides align to TRBD1. V lost 4 bases to trimming and J lost 1 base; unmatched junction nucleotides: 9. The length of the CDR3 is 17 residues. CDR1 LGHNA and CDR2 YNFKEQ come from the germline V gene. As DNA, the CDR3 is TGTGCCAGCAGCCCTGGACAGGGGGCAACAAAATCCTACGAGCAGTACTTC. The encoded protein is CASSPGQGATKSYEQYF.

V usage is TRBV7-8 and J usage is TRBJ2-1, with unresolved D. With 5 bases removed from V and 7 bases from J, the gap between germline ends came to 6 bases. Germline CDR1 is SGHVS and CDR2 is FQNEAQ. This CDR3 is 11 amino acids long. The CDR3 DNA sequence: TGTGCCAGCAGCCCGGAGAATGAGCAGTTCTTC. Translated: CASSPENEQFF.

The chain carries TRBV6-5 and TRBJ1-2; 7 bases match TRBD1. Trimming cost V 2 bases and J 6 bases; bases outside gene matches: 9. From germline, CDR1 is MNHEY and CDR2 SVGAGI. This CDR3 is 15 amino acids long. CDR3 residues: CASSYRQGGGDGYTF. The CDR3 nucleotides are TGTGCCAGCAGTTACCGGCAGGGGGGTGGTGATGGCTACACCTTC.

This chain links TRBV28 with TRBJ2-1; 9 positions match TRBD2. V trimming: 3 bases; J trimming: 10 bases; junction bases outside the gene matches: 16. CDR1 is MDHEN, CDR2 SYDVKM, per germline. The CDR3 consists of 17 residues. CDR3 loop: CASSLLSREGGAREQFF. The CDR3 DNA reads as TGTGCCAGCAGTTTGTTATCGCGGGAGGGCGGGGCGCGGGAGCAGTTCTTC.

This clone appeared once. The chain couples TRBV30 to TRBJ1-3; no firm D call. Trimming cost V 7 bases and J 0 bases, with 4 bases left between them. CDR1 and CDR2 (germline): GTSNPN, SVGIG (reference sequence). This CDR3 contains 11 residues. For the CDR3, the DNA is TGTGCCTCCTACTCTGGAAACACCATATATTTT. Its translation: CASYSGNTIYF.

This chain connects TRBV28 to TRBJ1-6, with 8 bases matching TRBD1. Germline V gene data show CDR1 as MDHEN and CDR2 as SYDVKM. CDR3 length equals 15 residues. Losses at the gene ends were 6 bases for V and 5 bases for J; bases not matched to a gene: 6. The CDR3 DNA is TGTGCCAGCAGCGCCTCGACAGGGGATAATTCACCCCTCCACTTT. Translated, it gives CASSASTGDNSPLHF.

The chain employs TRBV5-1 and TRBJ2-7; 11 bases align to TRBD2. Germline V gene lookup returns CDR1 SGHRS and CDR2 YFSETQ. V lost 1 base and J lost 2; bases outside the gene matches: 8. There are 17 residues in the CDR3. CDR3 protein: CASSLMTSGTTPYEQYF. CDR3 in DNA: TGCGCCAGCAGCTTGATGACTAGCGGGACCACCCCCTACGAGCAGTACTTC.

The J gene is TRBJ1-5, the V gene TRBV2; D possibly corresponds to TRBD1 (6 bases). V lost 7 bases to trimming and J lost 3 bases, with 16 bases between them. CDR1 is SNHLY and CDR2 is FYNNEI in the germline V gene. The CDR3 spans 15 residues. The CDR3 spells CASKGGILDNQPQHF. CDR3 nucleotide sequence: TGTGCCAGCAAAGGGGGAATATTGGACAATCAGCCCCAGCATTTT.

J is TRBJ2-5 and V is TRBV7-2, with 7 bases matching TRBD2. V gave up 2 bases and J gave up 3 bases; unmatched junction bases: 3. In germline, CDR1 is SGHTA, CDR2 FQGNSA. This CDR3 has 14 residues. The CDR3 is CASSLSGLEETQYF. In DNA form, the CDR3 reads TGTGCCAGCAGCTTAAGCGGACTAGAAGAGACCCAGTACTTC.

This chain uses TRBV7-2 with TRBJ1-2; TRBD1 is a possible D gene (6 bases). The CDR3 runs 14 residues. Germline-derived CDR1 and CDR2 are SGHTA and FQGNSA. Trimming removed 5 bases at V and 0 bases at J, with 10 bases between. DNA of the CDR3: TGTGCCAGCAGCCCCGGGACAACTAACTATGGCTACACCTTC. Translated: CASSPGTTNYGYTF.

V usage is TRBV12-3 or TRBV12-4 and J usage is TRBJ2-1, with a weak D call TRBD2 (6 bases). This CDR3 has 13 amino acids. Between the trimmed V and J ends, which lost 5 bases and 8 bases, there was a span of 13 bases. CDR3 sequence: CASSRLVWDEQFF. CDR3 sequence (DNA): TGTGCCAGCAGTCGACTAGTATGGGATGAGCAGTTCTTC.